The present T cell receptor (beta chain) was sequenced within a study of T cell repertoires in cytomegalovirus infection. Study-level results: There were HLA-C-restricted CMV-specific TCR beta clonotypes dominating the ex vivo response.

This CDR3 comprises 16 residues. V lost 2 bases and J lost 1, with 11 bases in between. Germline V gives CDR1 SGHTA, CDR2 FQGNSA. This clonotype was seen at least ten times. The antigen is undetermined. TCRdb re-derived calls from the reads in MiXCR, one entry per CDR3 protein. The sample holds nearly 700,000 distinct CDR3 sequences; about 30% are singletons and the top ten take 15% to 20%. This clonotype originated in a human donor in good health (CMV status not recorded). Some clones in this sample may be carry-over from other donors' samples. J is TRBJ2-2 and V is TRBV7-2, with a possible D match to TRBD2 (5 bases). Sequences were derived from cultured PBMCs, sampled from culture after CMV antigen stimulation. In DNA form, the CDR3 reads TGTGCCAGCAGCTTAACCTTAGCGAGGAACACCGGGGAGCTGTTTTTT. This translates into CASSLTLARNTGELFF. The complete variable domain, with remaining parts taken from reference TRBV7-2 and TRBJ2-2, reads GAGVSQSPSNKVTEKGKDVELRCDPISGHTALYWYRQSLGQGLEFLIYFQGNSAPDKSGLPSDRFSAERTGGSVSTLTIQRTQQEDSAVYLCASSLTLARNTGELFFGEGSRLTVL.